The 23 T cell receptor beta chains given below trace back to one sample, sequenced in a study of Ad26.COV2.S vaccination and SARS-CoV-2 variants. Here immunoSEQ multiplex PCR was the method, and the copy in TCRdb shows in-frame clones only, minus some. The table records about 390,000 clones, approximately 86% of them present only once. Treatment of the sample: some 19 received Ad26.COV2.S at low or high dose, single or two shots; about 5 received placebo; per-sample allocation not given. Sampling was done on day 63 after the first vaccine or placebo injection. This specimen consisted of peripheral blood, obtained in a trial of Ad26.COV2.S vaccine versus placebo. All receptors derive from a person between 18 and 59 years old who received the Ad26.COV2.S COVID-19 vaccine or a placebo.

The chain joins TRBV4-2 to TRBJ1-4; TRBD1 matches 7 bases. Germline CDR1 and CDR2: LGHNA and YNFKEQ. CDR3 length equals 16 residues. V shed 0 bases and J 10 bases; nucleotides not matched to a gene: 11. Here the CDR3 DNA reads TGTGCCAGCAGCCAAGATTTTGCAGGGGGAGAGGGAAAACTGTTTTTT. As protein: CASSQDFAGGEGKLFF.

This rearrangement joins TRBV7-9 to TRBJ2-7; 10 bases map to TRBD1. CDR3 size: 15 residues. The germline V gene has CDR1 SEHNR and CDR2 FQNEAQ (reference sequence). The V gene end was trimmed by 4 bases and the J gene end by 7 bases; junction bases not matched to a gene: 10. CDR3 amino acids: CASSWAGQGVDEQYF. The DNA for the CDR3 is TGTGCCAGCAGCTGGGCCGGACAGGGGGTCGATGAGCAGTACTTC.

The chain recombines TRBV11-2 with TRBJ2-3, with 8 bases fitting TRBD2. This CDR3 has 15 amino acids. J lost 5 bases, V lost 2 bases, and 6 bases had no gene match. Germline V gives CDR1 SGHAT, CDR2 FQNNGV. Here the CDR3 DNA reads TGTGCCAGCAGCTTAAGTCGGGGGGGCGAAGATACGCAGTATTTT. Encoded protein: CASSLSRGGEDTQYF. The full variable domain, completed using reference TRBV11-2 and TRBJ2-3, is EAGVAQSPRYKIIEKRQSVAFWCNPISGHATLYWYQQILGQGPKLLIQFQNNGVVDDSQLPKDRFSAERLKGVDSTLKIQPAKLEDSAVYLCASSLSRGGEDTQYFGPGTRLTVL.

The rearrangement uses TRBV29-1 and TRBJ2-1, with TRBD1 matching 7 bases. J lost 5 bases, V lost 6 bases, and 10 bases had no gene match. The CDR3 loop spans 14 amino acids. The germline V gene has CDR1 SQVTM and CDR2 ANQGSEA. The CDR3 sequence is CSVADRVLNNEQFF. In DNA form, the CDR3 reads TGCAGCGTAGCTGACAGGGTCTTGAACAATGAGCAGTTCTTC.

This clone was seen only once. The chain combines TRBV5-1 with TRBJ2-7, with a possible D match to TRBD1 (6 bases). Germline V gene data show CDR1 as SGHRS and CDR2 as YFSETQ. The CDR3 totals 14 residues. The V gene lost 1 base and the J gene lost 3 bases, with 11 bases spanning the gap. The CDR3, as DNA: TGCGCCAGCAGCTTGTCTCCAGGGGACTACGAGCAGTACTTC. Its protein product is CASSLSPGDYEQYF.

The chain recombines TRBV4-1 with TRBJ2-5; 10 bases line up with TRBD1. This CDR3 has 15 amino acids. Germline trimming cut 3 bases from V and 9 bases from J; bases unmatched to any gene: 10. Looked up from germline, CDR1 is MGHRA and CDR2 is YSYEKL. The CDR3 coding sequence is TGCGCCAGCAGCCACCCCGGGACAGGGGATGGTGCCCAGTACTTC. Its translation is CASSHPGTGDGAQYF.

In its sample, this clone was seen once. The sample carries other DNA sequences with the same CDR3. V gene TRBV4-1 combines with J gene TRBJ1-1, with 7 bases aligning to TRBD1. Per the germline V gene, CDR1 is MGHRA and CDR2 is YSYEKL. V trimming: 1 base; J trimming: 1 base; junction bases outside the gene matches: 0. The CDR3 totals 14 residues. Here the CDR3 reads CASSQGQGNTEAFF. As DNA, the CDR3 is TGCGCCAGCAGCCAAGGACAGGGGAACACTGAAGCTTTCTTT.

CDR3: CASRERGTGELFF. For the CDR3, the DNA is TGTGCCAGCAGAGAAAGGGGGACCGGGGAGCTGTTTTTT. The chain is built from TRBV2 and TRBJ2-2; TRBD1 is a possible D gene (6 bases). CDR3 length: 13 residues. Germline CDR1 reads SNHLY; CDR2 reads FYNNEI. Trimming left V 6 bases short and J 5 bases short, with 10 bases between.

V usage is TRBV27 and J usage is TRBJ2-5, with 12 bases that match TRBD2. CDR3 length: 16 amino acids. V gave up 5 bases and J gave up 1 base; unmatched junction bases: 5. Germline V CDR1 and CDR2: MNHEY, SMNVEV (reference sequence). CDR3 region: CASSALLAGGQETQYF. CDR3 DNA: TGTGCCAGCAGTGCCCTACTAGCGGGGGGCCAAGAGACCCAGTACTTC.

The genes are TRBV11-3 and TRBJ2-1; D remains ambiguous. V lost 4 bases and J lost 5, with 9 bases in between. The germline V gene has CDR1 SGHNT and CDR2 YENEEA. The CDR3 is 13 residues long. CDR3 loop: CASSSRPNNEQFF. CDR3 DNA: TGTGCCAGCAGCTCCCGACCGAACAATGAGCAGTTCTTC.

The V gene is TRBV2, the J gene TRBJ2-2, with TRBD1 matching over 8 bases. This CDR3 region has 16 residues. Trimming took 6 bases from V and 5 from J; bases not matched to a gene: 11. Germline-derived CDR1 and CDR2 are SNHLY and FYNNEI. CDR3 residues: CASSQTGGEVTGELFF. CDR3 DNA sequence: TGTGCCAGCAGCCAAACAGGGGGAGAAGTTACCGGGGAGCTGTTTTTT.

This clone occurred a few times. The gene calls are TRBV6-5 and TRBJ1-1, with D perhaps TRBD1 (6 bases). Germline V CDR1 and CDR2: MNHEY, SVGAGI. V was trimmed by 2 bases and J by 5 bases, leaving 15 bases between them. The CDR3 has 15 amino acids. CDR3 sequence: CASSYGATGRTEAFF. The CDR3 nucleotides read TGTGCCAGCAGTTACGGCGCCACAGGGAGAACTGAAGCTTTCTTT.

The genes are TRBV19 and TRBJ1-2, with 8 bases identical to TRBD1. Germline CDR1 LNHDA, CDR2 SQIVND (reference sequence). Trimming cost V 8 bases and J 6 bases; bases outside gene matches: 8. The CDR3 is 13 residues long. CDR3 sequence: CASGQGNSDGYTF. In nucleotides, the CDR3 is TGTGCCAGTGGACAGGGAAACTCGGATGGCTACACCTTC.

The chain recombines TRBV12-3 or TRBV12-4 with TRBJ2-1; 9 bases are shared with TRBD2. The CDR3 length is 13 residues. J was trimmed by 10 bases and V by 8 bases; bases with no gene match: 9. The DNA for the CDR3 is TGTGCCAGCGGGACTAGCCCCTACGTGGAGCAGTTCTTC. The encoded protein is CASGTSPYVEQFF.

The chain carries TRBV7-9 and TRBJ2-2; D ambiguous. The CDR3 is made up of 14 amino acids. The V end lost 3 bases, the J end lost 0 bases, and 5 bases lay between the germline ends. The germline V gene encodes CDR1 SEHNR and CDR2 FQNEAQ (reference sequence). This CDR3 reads CASSFRANTGELFF. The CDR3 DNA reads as TGTGCCAGCAGCTTCAGAGCGAACACCGGGGAGCTGTTTTTT.

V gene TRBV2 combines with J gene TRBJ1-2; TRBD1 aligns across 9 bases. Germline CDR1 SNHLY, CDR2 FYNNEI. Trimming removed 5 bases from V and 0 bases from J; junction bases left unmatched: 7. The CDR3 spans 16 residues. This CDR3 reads CASSPGTGRTNYGYTF. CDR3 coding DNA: TGTGCCAGCAGTCCGGGGACAGGGAGGACTAACTATGGCTACACCTTC. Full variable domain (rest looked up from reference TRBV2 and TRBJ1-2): EPEVTQTPSHQVTQMGQEVILRCVPISNHLYFYWYRQILGQKVEFLVSFYNNEISEKSEIFDDQFSVERPDGSNFTLKIRSTKLEDSAMYFCASSPGTGRTNYGYTFGSGTRLTVV.

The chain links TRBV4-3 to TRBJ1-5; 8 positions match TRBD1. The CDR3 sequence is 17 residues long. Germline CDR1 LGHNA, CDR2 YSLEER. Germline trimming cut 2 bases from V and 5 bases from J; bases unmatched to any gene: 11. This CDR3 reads CASSQTLIRGLDQPQHF. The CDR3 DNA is TGCGCCAGCAGCCAAACCTTAATCAGGGGGCTGGATCAGCCCCAGCATTTT.

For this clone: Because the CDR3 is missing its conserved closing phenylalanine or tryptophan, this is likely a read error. The CDR3 nucleotides are TGTGCCAGCAGCCAGGGGGCGAACACTGAAGCTTTCCTT. Translation: CASSQGANTEAFL. The J gene is TRBJ1-1, the V gene TRBV4-2; D perhaps matches TRBD1 (6 bases). Germline V gives CDR1 LGHNA, CDR2 YNFKEQ. V was trimmed by 3 bases and J by 1 base, leaving 6 bases between them. The CDR3 is 13 residues long.

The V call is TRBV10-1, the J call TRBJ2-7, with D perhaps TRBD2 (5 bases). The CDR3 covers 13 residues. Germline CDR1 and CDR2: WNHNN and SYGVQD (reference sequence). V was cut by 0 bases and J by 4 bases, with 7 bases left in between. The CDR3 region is CASSESRGYEQYF. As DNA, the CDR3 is TGCGCCAGCAGTGAGTCTCGAGGGTACGAGCAGTACTTC.

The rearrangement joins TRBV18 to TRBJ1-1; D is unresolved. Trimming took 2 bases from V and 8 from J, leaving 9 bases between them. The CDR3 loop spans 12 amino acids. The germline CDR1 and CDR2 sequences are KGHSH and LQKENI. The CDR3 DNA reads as TGTGCCAGCTCACCAGGAGTGGGGGAAGCTTTCTTT. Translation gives CASSPGVGEAFF.

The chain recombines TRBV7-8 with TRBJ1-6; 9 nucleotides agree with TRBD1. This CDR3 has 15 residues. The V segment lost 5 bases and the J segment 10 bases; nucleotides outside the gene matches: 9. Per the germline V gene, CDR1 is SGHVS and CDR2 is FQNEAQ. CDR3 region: CASSGPGQGLSPLHF. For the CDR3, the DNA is TGTGCCAGCAGCGGACCGGGACAGGGTTTGTCACCCCTCCACTTT.

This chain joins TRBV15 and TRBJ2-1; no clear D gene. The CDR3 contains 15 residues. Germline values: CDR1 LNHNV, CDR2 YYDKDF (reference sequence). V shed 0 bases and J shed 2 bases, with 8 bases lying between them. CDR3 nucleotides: TGTGCCACCAGCAGAGATCGTGCGCCCTACAATGAGCAGTTCTTC. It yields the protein CATSRDRAPYNEQFF.

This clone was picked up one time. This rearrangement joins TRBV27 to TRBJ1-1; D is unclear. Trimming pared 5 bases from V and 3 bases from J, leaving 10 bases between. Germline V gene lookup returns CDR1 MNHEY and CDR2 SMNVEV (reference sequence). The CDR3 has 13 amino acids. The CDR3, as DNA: TGTGCCAGCAGTCCAACGTTTGACACTGAAGCTTTCTTT. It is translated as CASSPTFDTEAFF.